This T cell receptor beta chain was retrieved from a study of T-cell reconstitution after alpha-beta-depleted transplantation in children. Preparation of the TCRbeta library used unique molecular identifiers. Each CDR3 protein is one row after TCRdb ran MiXCR on the PCR reads. The sample has almost 250,000 distinct CDR3 sequences, roughly 24% seen once; the top ten hold more than 2%. This clonotype was detected ten times or more. Trimming removed 6 bases from V and 3 bases from J, with 17 bases in between. Looked up from germline, CDR1 is SQVTM and CDR2 is ANQGSEA. This CDR3 has 14 amino acids. This clonotype originated in a girl aged 2-10 years with Fanconi anemia, due to receive a stem cell transplant. The sample in question was PBMCs, obtained before TCRalphabeta/CD19-depleted stem cell transplant. The chain carries TRBV29-1 and TRBJ1-2; possibly TRBD1 for D (5 bases). The CDR3 DNA is TGCAGCGTGGGGTTGGGCAGGGCAGACTATGGCTACACCTTC. It specifies CSVGLGRADYGYTF. Using reference TRBV29-1 and TRBJ1-2 for the parts outside the CDR3, the full variable domain is SAVISQKPSRDICQRGTSLTIQCQVDSQVTMMFWYRQQPGQSLTLIATANQGSEATYESGFVIDKFPISRPNLTFSTLTVSNMSPEDSSIYLCSVGLGRADYGYTFGSGTRLTVV.